The T cell receptor (beta chain) under discussion was sequenced for a study of shared clonotypes between healthy human individuals. This clone occurred a few times. This CDR3 comprises 13 residues. The V end was cut by 4 bases, the J end by 6 bases, with 13 bases between. Germline V gives CDR1 SGHRS, CDR2 YFSETQ. The sequenced material, unsorted PBMC DNA, was run on ten immunoSEQ deep assay plates. In the authors' workflow: Filtering differed for immunoSEQ, which gave only junction sequences without quality scores. The table came from immunoSEQ multiplex PCR; TCRdb's copy has only in-frame clones and leaves some out. D and trimming come from the DNA, and the V and J calls and clone size come from that table. The sample consists of hundreds of thousands of clones, over 60% of them appearing once.

V is TRBV5-1 and J is TRBJ1-2; D gene ambiguous. This TCR was recovered from a woman aged 40 to 55 in good health. Some clones in this sample may be carry-over from other donors' samples. Input material: PBMCs. CDR3 amino acids: CASSITRSDGYTF. The CDR3 coding sequence is TGCGCCAGCAGCATAACGCGGTCGGATGGCTACACCTTC. The full variable domain, in which reference TRBV5-1 and TRBJ1-2 provide the parts outside the CDR3, is KAGVTQTPRYLIKTRGQQVTLSCSPISGHRSVSWYQQTPGQGLQFLFEYFSETQRNKGNFPGRFSGRQFSNSRSEMNVSTLELGDSALYLCASSITRSDGYTFGSGTRLTVV.